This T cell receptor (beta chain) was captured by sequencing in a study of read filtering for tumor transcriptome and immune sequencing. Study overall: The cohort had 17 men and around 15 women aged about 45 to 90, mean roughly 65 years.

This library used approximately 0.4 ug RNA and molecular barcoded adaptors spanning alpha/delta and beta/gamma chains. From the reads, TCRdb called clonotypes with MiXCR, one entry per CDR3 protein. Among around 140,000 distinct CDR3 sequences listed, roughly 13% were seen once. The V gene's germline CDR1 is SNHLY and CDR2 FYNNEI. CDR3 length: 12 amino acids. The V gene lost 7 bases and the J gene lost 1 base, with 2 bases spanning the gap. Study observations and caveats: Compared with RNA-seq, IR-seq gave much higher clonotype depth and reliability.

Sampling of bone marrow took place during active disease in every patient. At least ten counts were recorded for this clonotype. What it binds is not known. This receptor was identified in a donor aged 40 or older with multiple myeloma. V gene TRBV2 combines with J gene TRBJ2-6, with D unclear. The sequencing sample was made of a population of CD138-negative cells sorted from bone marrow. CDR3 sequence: CASISGANVLTF. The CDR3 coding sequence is TGTGCCAGCATATCTGGGGCCAACGTCCTGACTTTC. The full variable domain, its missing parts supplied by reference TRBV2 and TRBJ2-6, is EPEVTQTPSHQVTQMGQEVILRCVPISNHLYFYWYRQILGQKVEFLVSFYNNEISEKSEIFDDQFSVERPDGSNFTLKIRSTKLEDSAMYFCASISGANVLTFGAGSRLTVL.